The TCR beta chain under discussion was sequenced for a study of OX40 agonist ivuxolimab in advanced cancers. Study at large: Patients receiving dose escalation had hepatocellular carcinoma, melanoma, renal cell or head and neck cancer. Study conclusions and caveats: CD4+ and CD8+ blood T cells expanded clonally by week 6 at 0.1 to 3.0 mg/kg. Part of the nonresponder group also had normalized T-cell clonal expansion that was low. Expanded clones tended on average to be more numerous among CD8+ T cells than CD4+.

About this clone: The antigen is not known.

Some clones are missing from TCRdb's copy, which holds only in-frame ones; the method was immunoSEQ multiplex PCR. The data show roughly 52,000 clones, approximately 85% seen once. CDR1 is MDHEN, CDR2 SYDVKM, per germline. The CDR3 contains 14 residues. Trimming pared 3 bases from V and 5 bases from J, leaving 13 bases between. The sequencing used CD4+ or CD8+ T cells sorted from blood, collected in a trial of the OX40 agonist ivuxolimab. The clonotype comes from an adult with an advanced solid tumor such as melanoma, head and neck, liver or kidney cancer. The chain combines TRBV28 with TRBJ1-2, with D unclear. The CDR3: CASSFVVRGYGYTF. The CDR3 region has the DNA TGTGCCAGCAGTTTCGTCGTTCGGGGTTATGGCTACACCTTC.